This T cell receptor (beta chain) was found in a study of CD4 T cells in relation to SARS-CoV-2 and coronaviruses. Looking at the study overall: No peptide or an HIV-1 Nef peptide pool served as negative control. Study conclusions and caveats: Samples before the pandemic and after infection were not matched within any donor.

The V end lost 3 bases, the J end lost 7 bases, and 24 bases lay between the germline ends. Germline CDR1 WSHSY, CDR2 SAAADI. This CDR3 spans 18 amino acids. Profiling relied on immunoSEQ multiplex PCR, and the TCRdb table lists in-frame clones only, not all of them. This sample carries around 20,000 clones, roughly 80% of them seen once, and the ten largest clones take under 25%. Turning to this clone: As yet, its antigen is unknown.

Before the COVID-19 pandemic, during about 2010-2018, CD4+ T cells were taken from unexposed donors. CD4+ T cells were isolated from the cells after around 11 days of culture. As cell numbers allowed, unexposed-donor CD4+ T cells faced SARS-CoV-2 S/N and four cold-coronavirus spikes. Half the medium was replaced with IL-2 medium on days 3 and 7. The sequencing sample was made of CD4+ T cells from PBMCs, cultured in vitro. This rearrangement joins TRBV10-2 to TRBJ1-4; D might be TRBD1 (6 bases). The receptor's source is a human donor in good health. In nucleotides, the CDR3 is TGCGCCAGCAGTGATTCTTCGTTAATAGTGGGGGGCCCTGAAAAACTGTTTTTT. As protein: CASSDSSLIVGGPEKLFF.